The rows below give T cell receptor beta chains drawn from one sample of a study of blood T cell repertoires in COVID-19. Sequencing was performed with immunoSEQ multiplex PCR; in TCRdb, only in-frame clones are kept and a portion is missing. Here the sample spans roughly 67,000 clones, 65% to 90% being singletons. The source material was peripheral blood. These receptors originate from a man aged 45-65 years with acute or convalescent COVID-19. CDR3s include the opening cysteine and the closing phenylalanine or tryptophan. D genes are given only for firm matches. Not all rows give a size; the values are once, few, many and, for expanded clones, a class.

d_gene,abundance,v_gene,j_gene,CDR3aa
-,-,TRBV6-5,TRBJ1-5,CASSPGDSNQPQHF
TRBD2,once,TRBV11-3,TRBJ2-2,CASSLQSGLVTVGELFF
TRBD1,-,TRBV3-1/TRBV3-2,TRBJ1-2,CASSQRDRDYGYTF
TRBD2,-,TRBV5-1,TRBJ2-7,CASSLGVAGDEQYF
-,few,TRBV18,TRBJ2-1,CASSRPNNEQFF
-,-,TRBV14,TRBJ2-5,CASGGSGETQYF
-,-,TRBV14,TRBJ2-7,CASSQVGGHPFGSYEQYF
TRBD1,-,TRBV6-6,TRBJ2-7,CASTDRGRVEQYF
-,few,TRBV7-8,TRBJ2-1,CASSLDLAREQFF
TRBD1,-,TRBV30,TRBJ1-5,CAWSQDRGAQPQHF
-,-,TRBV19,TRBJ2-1,CASSAAGAARPEQFF
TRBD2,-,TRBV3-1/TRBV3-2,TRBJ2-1,CASSRDYYNEQFF
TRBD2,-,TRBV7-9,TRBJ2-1,CASSPLAGSYNEQFF
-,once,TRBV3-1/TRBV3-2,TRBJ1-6,CASSQVRTEDSPLHF